This TCR beta chain emerged from a study of T cell changes during pregnancy in multiple sclerosis (dated by TCRdb to about 2019). With regard to the full study: In women with multiple sclerosis, the researchers looked at how the T cell repertoire shifted as pregnancy progressed.

CDR1 is given as SGHRS and CDR2 as YFSETQ, both from the germline V gene. The CDR3 measures 15 amino acids from cysteine to phenylalanine. Only CDR3 DNA is held: 45 bases, read in frame from base 1. Relative to germline, V is missing 5 bases and J is missing 0 bases, with 4 bases of the junction outside any gene match. The library was made by the immunoSEQ multiplex PCR assay. This is the immuneACCESS table as TCRdb keeps it, with only in-frame sequences that have V and J called. A part of the clones is gone; compared with another copy, unresolved V genes explain less than half, and the rest is unexplained. In this sample the table shows about 39,000 clones, about 94% of which occur a single time. In total, the top ten clones hold 0.35% of the sample. As for this clone: The antigen it recognizes is unknown. Base qualities are missing; no much larger clone stands one base away.

The sequenced sample was CD4+ T cells from peripheral blood mononuclear cells, obtained after pregnancy. This TCR was sampled from a female donor with multiple sclerosis, enrolled in a pregnancy study. The chain couples TRBV5-1 to TRBJ1-4; a stretch of 7 junction bases matches TRBD1. The CDR3 has the sequence CASSSQGATNEKLFF. In nucleotide form, the sequence is TGCGCCAGCAGTTCCCAGGGGGCAACTAATGAAAAACTGTTTTTT.